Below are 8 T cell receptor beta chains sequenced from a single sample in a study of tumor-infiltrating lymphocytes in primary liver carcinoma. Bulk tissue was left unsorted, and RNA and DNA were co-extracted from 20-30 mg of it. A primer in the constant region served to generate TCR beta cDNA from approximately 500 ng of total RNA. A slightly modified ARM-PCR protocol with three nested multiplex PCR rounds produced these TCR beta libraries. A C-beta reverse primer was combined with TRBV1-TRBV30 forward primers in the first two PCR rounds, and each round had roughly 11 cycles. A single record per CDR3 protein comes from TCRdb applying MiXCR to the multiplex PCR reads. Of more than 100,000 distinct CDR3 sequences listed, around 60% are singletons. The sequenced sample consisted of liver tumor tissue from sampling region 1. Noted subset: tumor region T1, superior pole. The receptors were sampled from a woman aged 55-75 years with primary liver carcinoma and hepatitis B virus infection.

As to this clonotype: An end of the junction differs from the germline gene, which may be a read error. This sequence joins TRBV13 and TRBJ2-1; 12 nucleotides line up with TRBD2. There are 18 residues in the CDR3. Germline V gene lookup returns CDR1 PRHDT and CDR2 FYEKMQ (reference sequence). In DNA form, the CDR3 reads TGTGCCAGCAGCTTATCCCTACTAGCGGGAGGCGAATACAGTGAGCAGTCCTTC. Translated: CASSLSLLAGGEYSEQSF. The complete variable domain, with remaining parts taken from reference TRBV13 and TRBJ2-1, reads AAGVIQSPRHLIKEKRETATLKCYPIPRHDTVYWYQQGPGQDPQFLISFYEKMQSDKGSIPDRFSAQQFSDYHSELNMSSLELGDSALYFCASSLSLLAGGEYSEQSFGPGTRLTVL.

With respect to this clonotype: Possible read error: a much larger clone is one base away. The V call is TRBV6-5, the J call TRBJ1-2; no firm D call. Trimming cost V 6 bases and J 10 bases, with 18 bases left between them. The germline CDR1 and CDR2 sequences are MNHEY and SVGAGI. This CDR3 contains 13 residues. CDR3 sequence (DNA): TGTGCCAGCAGAACCGTCGTTCAGAGTGACTACACCTTC. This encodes CASRTVVQSDYTF.

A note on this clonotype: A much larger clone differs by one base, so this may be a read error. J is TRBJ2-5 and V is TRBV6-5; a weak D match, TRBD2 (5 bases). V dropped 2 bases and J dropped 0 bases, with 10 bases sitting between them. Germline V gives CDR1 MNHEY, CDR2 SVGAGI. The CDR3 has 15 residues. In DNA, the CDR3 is TGTGCCAGCAGTTACACGGGATACCACCAAGAGACCCAGTACTTC. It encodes CASSYTGYHQETQYF.

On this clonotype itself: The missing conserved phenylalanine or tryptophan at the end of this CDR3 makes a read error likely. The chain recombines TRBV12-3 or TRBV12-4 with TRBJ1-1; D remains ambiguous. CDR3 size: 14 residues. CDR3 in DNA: TGTGCCAGTAGTTTAGCGGCCTTTACCACTGAAGCTTTCCTT. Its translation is CASSLAAFTTEAFL.

The CDR3, as DNA: TGTGCCATCAGTGAGACAGGGTCCACGGGGGTTTTTATTCGCGAGCAGTACTTC. Protein sequence: CAISETGSTGVFIREQYF. This chain joins TRBV10-3 and TRBJ2-7; D tentatively reads TRBD1 or TRBD2 (6 bases each). The CDR3 consists of 18 residues. Between the trimmed V and J ends, which lost 2 bases and 6 bases, there was a span of 26 bases. Germline V lookup: CDR1 ENHRY, CDR2 SYGVKD.

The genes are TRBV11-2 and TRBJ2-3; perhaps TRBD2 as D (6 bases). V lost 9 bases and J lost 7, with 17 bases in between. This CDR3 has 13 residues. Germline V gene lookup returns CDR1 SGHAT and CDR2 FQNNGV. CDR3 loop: CARGTITSYTQYF. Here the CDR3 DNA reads TGTGCCAGAGGCACCATCACTAGCTATACGCAGTATTTT. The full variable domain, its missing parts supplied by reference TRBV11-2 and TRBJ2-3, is EAGVAQSPRYKIIEKRQSVAFWCNPISGHATLYWYQQILGQGPKLLIQFQNNGVVDDSQLPKDRFSAERLKGVDSTLKIQPAKLEDSAVYLCARGTITSYTQYFGPGTRLTVL.

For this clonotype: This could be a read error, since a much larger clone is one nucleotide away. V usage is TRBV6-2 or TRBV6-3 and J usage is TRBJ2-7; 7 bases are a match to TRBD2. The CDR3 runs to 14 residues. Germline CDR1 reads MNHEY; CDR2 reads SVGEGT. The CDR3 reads CASNHREVSYEQHF. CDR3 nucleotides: TGTGCCAGCAATCACCGGGAGGTGTCCTACGAGCAGCACTTC.

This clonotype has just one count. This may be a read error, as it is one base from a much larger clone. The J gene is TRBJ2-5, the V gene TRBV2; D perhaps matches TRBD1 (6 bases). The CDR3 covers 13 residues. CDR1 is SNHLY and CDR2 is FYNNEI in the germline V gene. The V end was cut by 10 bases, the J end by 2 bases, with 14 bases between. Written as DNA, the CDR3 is TGTGCCAACAGACCCACAGGGCAAGAGACCCAGTACTTC. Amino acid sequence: CANRPTGQETQYF.